Below are 26 T cell receptor beta chains sequenced from a single sample in a study of CD8+ T cells in alopecia areata. Extraction of RNA preceded its reverse transcription into cDNA, which served as the sequencing template. This table comes from immunoSEQ multiplex PCR, and its TCRdb copy is limited to in-frame clones, with some not included. The table shows 110,000 to 150,000 clones, with more than 55% occurring only once. Material: CD8+ T cells sorted from blood. The receptor set was obtained from a human donor in good health.

The chain recombines TRBV25-1 with TRBJ2-1; tentative D call: TRBD2 (6 bases). CDR1 is MGHDK and CDR2 is SYGVNS in the germline V gene. V dropped 6 bases and J dropped 7 bases, with 16 bases sitting between them. CDR3 length: 14 residues. The CDR3, as DNA: TGTGCCAGCAGCCCTCGGCGGGATAGAAATGAGCAGTTCTTC. Protein: CASSPRRDRNEQFF.

The CDR3 nucleotides are TGTGCCAGCAGTGTACAGGTTACCTACGAGCAGTACTTC. Protein product: CASSVQVTYEQYF. The chain has TRBV2 and TRBJ2-7; a possible D gene is TRBD1 (5 bases). Trimming removed 4 bases from V and 2 bases from J, with 9 bases in between. The CDR3 runs to 13 residues. From germline, CDR1 is SNHLY and CDR2 FYNNEI.

The chain has TRBV10-3 and TRBJ2-6; maybe TRBD2 (5 bases). The CDR3 sequence is 16 residues long. The germline V gene encodes CDR1 ENHRY and CDR2 SYGVKD. The V end lost 4 bases, the J end lost 2 bases, and 12 bases lay between the germline ends. The CDR3 nucleotides read TGTGCCATCAGTGGGGAGCACGGGCCTGGGGCCAACGTCCTGACTTTC. As protein: CAISGEHGPGANVLTF.

This clone turned up a few times. This CDR3 reads CASSNLGGTEAFF. CDR3 nucleotide sequence: TGTGCCAGTAGTAATTTGGGGGGCACTGAAGCTTTCTTT. V gene TRBV19 combines with J gene TRBJ1-1; the D gene is possibly TRBD1 (5 bases). Between the trimmed V and J ends, which lost 4 bases and 4 bases, there was a span of 10 bases. CDR1 LNHDA and CDR2 SQIVND come from the germline V gene (reference sequence). The CDR3 is 13 residues long.

This clone has a single count. J is TRBJ2-7 and V is TRBV7-6; tentatively, D is TRBD1 (5 bases). The CDR3 length is 14 residues. Germline V gene lookup returns CDR1 SGHVS and CDR2 FNYEAQ. Deletions cut 0 bases from V and 5 bases from J, with 11 bases between. The CDR3 sequence: CASSLAGQGDEQYF. CDR3 bases: TGTGCCAGCAGCTTAGCGGGGCAGGGCGACGAGCAGTACTTC.

The rearrangement joins TRBV2 to TRBJ2-3; possible D gene TRBD1, 5 bases. The V gene lost 6 bases and the J gene lost 6 bases, with 10 bases spanning the gap. This CDR3 is built from 12 residues. CDR1 is SNHLY and CDR2 is FYNNEI in the germline V gene. The CDR3 loop is CASRGPGDTQYF. In DNA form, the CDR3 reads TGTGCCAGCAGGGGGCCCGGGGATACGCAGTATTTT. Variable domain in full (rest from reference TRBV2 and TRBJ2-3): EPEVTQTPSHQVTQMGQEVILRCVPISNHLYFYWYRQILGQKVEFLVSFYNNEISEKSEIFDDQFSVERPDGSNFTLKIRSTKLEDSAMYFCASRGPGDTQYFGPGTRLTVL.

The chain links TRBV29-1 to TRBJ2-2, with D maybe TRBD2 (6 bases). The germline V and J ends were trimmed by 6 bases and 7 bases, with 15 bases remaining between them. This CDR3 spans 13 amino acids. CDR1 and CDR2 from the germline V gene are SQVTM and ANQGSEA. CDR3 loop: CSVLGLNDGELFF. The CDR3 DNA is TGCAGCGTCCTAGGACTAAATGACGGGGAGCTGTTTTTT.

The chain is built from TRBV5-1 and TRBJ1-2, with a weak D call TRBD1 (6 bases). The CDR3 spans 15 residues. V was pared by 1 base and J by 4 bases, with 14 bases between. CDR1 and CDR2 (germline): SGHRS, YFSETQ. The CDR3 loop reads CASSLNRGRVYGYTF. CDR3 DNA sequence: TGCGCCAGCAGCTTGAACCGGGGGCGCGTCTATGGCTACACCTTC.

Regarding this clone: In the same sample, other DNA sequences code for this CDR3. The chain joins TRBV27 to TRBJ2-7, with 11 bases fitting TRBD1. Losses at the gene ends were 6 bases for V and 3 bases for J; bases not matched to a gene: 4. Germline V CDR1 and CDR2: MNHEY, SMNVEV (reference sequence). The CDR3 is 14 residues long. The CDR3: CASSPGTGGYEQYF. As DNA, the CDR3 is TGTGCCAGCAGCCCCGGGACAGGGGGCTACGAGCAGTACTTC.

The CDR3 nucleotides are TGTGCCAGCAGCCAAGGGCAGGAGGGAGGGGGCCAAGAGACCCAGTACTTC. This gives the protein CASSQGQEGGGQETQYF. The chain joins TRBV4-2 to TRBJ2-5, with D possibly being TRBD2 (7 bases). The V end lost 1 base, the J end lost 1 base, and 16 bases lay between the germline ends. CDR1 is LGHNA and CDR2 is YNFKEQ in the germline V gene. The CDR3 spans 17 residues.

This clone was counted between two and nine times. CDR3 amino acids: CSASQGAPYEQYF. The DNA of the CDR3 is TGCAGCGCCTCACAGGGGGCACCTTACGAGCAGTACTTC. The V gene is TRBV29-1, the J gene TRBJ2-7, with 9 bases fitting TRBD1. The junction had 8 bases not matched to a gene; V was cut back by 7 bases and J by 4 bases. CDR1 SQVTM and CDR2 ANQGSEA come from the germline V gene. There are 13 residues in the CDR3.

This chain links TRBV7-3 with TRBJ2-1; D call uncertain. V lost 2 bases, J lost 0 bases, and 11 bases lay in between. The CDR3 covers 16 residues. CDR1 and CDR2 (germline): SGHTA, FQGTGA. The CDR3 DNA reads as TGTGCCAGCAGCTTAGAGGCCTGGGGCTCCTACAATGAGCAGTTCTTC. Protein product: CASSLEAWGSYNEQFF.

V gene TRBV4-3 combines with J gene TRBJ1-5; D unresolved. Trimming cost V 1 base and J 7 bases, with 8 bases left between them. Looked up from germline, CDR1 is LGHNA and CDR2 is YSLEER. CDR3 length: 13 amino acids. CDR3 sequence reads: CASSQAPGQPQHF. The CDR3 region has the DNA TGCGCCAGCAGCCAAGCTCCAGGCCAGCCCCAGCATTTT.

The gene calls are TRBV20-1 and TRBJ2-5; weak D call: TRBD2 (5 bases). The CDR3 covers 11 residues. Germline CDR1 reads DFQATT; CDR2 reads SNEGSKA (reference sequence). The ends were cut back, 4 bases at V and 7 bases at J, with 10 bases in the middle. CDR3 residues: CSAKGLLTQYF. The CDR3 DNA reads as TGCAGTGCTAAAGGACTGTTGACCCAGTACTTC.

The chain is built from TRBV6-6 and TRBJ1-5; unclear D gene. The V gene's germline CDR1 is MNHNY and CDR2 SVGAGI (reference sequence). The ends were cut back, 6 bases at V and 0 bases at J, with 6 bases in the middle. CDR3 length: 13 amino acids. CDR3 protein: CASRGYSNQPQHF. Written as DNA, the CDR3 is TGTGCCAGCAGAGGATATAGCAATCAGCCCCAGCATTTT.

CDR3 nucleotides: TGTGCCAGCAGCCCCCTGGAGGCACGGGAGACCCAGTACTTC. Encoded protein: CASSPLEARETQYF. The chain couples TRBV7-6 to TRBJ2-5, with D perhaps matching TRBD2 (5 bases). CDR3 length: 14 amino acids. V lost 5 bases to trimming and J lost 5 bases, with 15 bases between them. Per the germline V gene, CDR1 is SGHVS and CDR2 is FNYEAQ.

The genes are TRBV19 and TRBJ2-1; no definite D call. CDR1 is LNHDA, CDR2 SQIVND, per germline (reference sequence). CDR3 length: 14 residues. Trimming stripped 7 bases from V and 4 bases from J, with 14 bases between. In DNA form, the CDR3 reads TGTGCCAGTACCGAGGAAGCGCCATACAATGAGCAGTTCTTC. Translating gives CASTEEAPYNEQFF.

V gene TRBV29-1 combines with J gene TRBJ2-7, with D perhaps matching TRBD1 or TRBD2 (5 bases each). The CDR3 contains 13 residues. The germline CDR1 and CDR2 sequences are SQVTM and ANQGSEA. V shed 4 bases and J shed 2 bases, with 12 bases lying between them. The CDR3 bases are TGCAGCGTTGTTCTCGGGACGGCCTACGAGCAGTACTTC. Its protein is CSVVLGTAYEQYF.

The sample holds a few counts of this clone. The chain employs TRBV9 and TRBJ2-2; D gene ambiguous. Trimming stripped 0 bases from V and 7 bases from J, with 16 bases between. This CDR3 comprises 16 residues. Germline values: CDR1 SGDLS, CDR2 YYNGEE. CDR3 nucleotide sequence: TGTGCCAGCAGCGTAGTAAGGGATATGTTGGACGGGGAGCTGTTTTTT. Translated, it gives CASSVVRDMLDGELFF.

This chain joins TRBV4-1 and TRBJ1-2; D remains ambiguous. The CDR3 runs to 14 residues. Trimming left V 0 bases short and J 0 bases short, with 5 bases between. CDR1 is MGHRA and CDR2 is YSYEKL in the germline V gene. The CDR3 loop reads CASSQEGTNYGYTF. The CDR3 coding sequence is TGCGCCAGCAGCCAAGAGGGGACTAACTATGGCTACACCTTC.

This clone was detected only a few times. The rearrangement uses TRBV6-5 and TRBJ1-2, with no clear D. Trimming removed 5 bases at V and 8 bases at J, with 15 bases between. Germline CDR1 and CDR2: MNHEY and SVGAGI. This CDR3 contains 13 residues. CDR3 in DNA: TGTGCCAGCAGTCTGGGATTCTCCCGCGGCTACACCTTC. Translation gives CASSLGFSRGYTF.

The J gene is TRBJ2-5, the V gene TRBV15, with D perhaps given as TRBD1 or TRBD2 (5 bases each). The germline CDR1 and CDR2 sequences are LNHNV and YYDKDF (reference sequence). The ends were cut back, 1 base at V and 3 bases at J, with 21 bases in the middle. The CDR3 is 18 residues long. CDR3 residues: CATSRGRDGFLYEETQYF. CDR3 nucleotides: TGTGCCACCAGCAGAGGAAGGGACGGCTTTCTTTACGAAGAGACCCAGTACTTC.

Only a few counts were recorded for this clone. The rearrangement uses TRBV4-1 and TRBJ2-3; D gene unclear. The CDR3 covers 15 residues. The germline V and J ends were trimmed by 0 bases and 6 bases, with 13 bases remaining between them. Germline loops: CDR1 MGHRA, CDR2 YSYEKL. The DNA for the CDR3 is TGCGCCAGCAGCCAAGAATCGAGCCCTACGGATACGCAGTATTTT. Translating it yields CASSQESSPTDTQYF.

The V call is TRBV4-1, the J call TRBJ2-7; 9 bases are shared with TRBD2. This CDR3 is built from 17 residues. CDR1 MGHRA and CDR2 YSYEKL come from the germline V gene. V dropped 0 bases and J dropped 6; count of bases not matched to a gene: 12. This CDR3 is CASSQDLWASGTLEQYF. The DNA for the CDR3 is TGCGCCAGCAGCCAAGATCTTTGGGCTAGCGGGACTCTCGAGCAGTACTTC.

This rearrangement joins TRBV5-1 to TRBJ2-3; 9 bases are a match to TRBD2. Unmatched junction bases numbered 5, after V lost 1 base and J lost 2 bases. The germline V gene encodes CDR1 SGHRS and CDR2 YFSETQ. The CDR3 has 16 amino acids. This CDR3 reads CASSLKASGNTDTQYF. CDR3 in DNA: TGCGCCAGCAGCTTGAAGGCTAGCGGGAACACAGATACGCAGTATTTT.

This clone was detected ten times or more. The rearrangement links TRBV4-1 to TRBJ2-2; tentative D call: TRBD2 (6 bases). The V gene lost 1 base and the J gene lost 6 bases, with 6 bases spanning the gap. The germline V gene encodes CDR1 MGHRA and CDR2 YSYEKL. The CDR3 loop spans 13 amino acids. The CDR3 region has the DNA TGCGCCAGCAGCCAAGGACTAGCCGGGGAGCTGTTTTTT. Translation: CASSQGLAGELFF.